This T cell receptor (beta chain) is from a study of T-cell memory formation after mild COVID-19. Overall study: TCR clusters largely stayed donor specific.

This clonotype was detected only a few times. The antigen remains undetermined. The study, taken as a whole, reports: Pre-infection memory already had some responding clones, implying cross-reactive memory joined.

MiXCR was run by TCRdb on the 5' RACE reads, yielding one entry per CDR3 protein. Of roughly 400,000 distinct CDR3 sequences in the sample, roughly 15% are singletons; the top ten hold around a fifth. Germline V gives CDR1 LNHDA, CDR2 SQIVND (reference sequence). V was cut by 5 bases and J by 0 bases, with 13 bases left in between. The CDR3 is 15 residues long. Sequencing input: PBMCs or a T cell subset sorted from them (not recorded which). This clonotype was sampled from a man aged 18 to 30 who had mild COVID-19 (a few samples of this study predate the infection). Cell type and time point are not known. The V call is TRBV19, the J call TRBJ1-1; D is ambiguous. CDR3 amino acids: CASSSPGRMNTEAFF. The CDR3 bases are TGTGCCAGTAGTTCGCCAGGACGGATGAACACTGAAGCTTTCTTT.